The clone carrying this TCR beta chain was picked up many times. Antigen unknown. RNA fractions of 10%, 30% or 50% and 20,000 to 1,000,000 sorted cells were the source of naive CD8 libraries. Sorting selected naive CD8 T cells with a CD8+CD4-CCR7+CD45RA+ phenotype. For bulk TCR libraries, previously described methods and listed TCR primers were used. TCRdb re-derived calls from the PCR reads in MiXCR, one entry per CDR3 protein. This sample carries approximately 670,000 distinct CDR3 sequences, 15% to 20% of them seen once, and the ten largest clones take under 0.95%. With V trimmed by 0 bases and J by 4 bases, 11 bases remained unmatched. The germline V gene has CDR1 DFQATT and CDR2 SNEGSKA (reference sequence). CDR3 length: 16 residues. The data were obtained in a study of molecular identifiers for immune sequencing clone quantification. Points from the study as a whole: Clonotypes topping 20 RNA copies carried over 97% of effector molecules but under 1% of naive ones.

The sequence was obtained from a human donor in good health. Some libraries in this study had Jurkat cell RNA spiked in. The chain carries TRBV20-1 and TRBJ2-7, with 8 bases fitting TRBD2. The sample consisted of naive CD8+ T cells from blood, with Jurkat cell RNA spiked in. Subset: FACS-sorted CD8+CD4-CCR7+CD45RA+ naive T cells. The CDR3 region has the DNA TGCAGTGCTAGAGACATCCGGGGTAGCGGGGTATACGAGCAGTACTTC. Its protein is CSARDIRGSGVYEQYF.